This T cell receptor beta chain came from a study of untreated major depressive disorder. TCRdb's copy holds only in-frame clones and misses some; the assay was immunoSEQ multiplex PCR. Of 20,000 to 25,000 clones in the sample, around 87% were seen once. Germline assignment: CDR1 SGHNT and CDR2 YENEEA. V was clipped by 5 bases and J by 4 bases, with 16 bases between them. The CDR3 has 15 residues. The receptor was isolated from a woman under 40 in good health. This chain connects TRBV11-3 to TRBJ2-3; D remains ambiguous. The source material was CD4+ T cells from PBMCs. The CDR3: CASSLGTSIADTQYF. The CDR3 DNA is TGTGCCAGCAGCCTGGGCACCTCCATAGCAGATACGCAGTATTTT.